The clone carrying this T cell receptor (beta chain) is termed medium-sized. These data are taken from a study of T cells and copy number aberrations in small-cell lung cancer. Trimming took 5 bases from V and 6 from J, leaving 12 bases between them. The CDR3 sequence is 13 residues long. CDR1 is SGHDN, CDR2 FVKESK, per germline. Libraries were prepared by immunoSEQ multiplex PCR; TCRdb keeps only in-frame clonotypes and omits some of them. The sample lists roughly 9,800 clones; about 79% were seen once. The TCR was taken from a man aged 55 to 70 with small cell lung cancer. V usage is TRBV14 and J usage is TRBJ2-3; D unclear. The sample taken for sequencing was normal tissue next to the tumor. The CDR3 sequence is CASSVAQIDTQYF. The CDR3 region has the DNA TGTGCCAGCAGCGTAGCTCAGATTGATACGCAGTATTTT.